This TCR beta chain was found in a study of T cells in Graves' hyperthyroidism and ophthalmopathy. The investigators amplified TCR beta CDR3 regions from RNA transcripts. First-round RT-PCR targeting the TCR CDR3 was performed with the HTBI primer set. TCRdb passed the multiplex PCR reads through MiXCR, listing each CDR3 protein once. The data contain some 340,000 distinct CDR3 sequences, 12% to 15% of them singletons. Regarding the study as a whole: In the blood, most expanded thyroid clonotypes above 0.001 appeared as well. In the analysis, a 13 V-J model separated ophthalmopathy from stable hyperthyroidism.

The CDR3 spans 15 residues. The germline gives CDR1 SGHVS, CDR2 FNYEAQ. The V end lost 0 bases, the J end lost 4 bases, and 12 bases lay between the germline ends. Worth noting for this clonotype: Its antigen is as yet unknown.

This receptor was identified in a woman aged 35 to 49 with Graves' ophthalmopathy. The chain has TRBV7-6 and TRBJ1-1, with D unresolved. Sequencing was carried out using blood. The DNA of the CDR3 is TGTGCCAGCAGCTTAGCGGCGGAATGGGGCACTGAAGCTTTCTTT. Amino acid sequence: CASSLAAEWGTEAFF.